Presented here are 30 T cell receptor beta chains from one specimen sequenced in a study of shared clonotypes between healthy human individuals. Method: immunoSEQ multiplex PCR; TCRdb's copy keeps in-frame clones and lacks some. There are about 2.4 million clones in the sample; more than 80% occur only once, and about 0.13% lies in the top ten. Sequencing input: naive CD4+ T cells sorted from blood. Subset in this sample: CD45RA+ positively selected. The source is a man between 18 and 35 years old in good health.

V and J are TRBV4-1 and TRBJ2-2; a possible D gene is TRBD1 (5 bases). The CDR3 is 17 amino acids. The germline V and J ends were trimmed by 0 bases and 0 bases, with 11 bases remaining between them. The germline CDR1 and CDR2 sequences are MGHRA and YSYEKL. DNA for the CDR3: TGCGCCAGCAGCCAAGACCCGACAGATGCGAACACCGGGGAGCTGTTTTTT. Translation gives CASSQDPTDANTGELFF.

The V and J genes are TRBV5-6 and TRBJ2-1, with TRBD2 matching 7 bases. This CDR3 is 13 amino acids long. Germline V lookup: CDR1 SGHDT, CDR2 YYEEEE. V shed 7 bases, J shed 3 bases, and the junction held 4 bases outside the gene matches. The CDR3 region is CASGLVDYNEQFF. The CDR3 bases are TGTGCCAGCGGACTAGTGGACTACAATGAGCAGTTCTTC.

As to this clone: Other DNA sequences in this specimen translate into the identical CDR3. CDR3 protein: CASSLAGTAYEQYF. CDR3 nucleotides: TGTGCCAGCAGCTTAGCGGGGACGGCCTACGAGCAGTACTTC. The rearrangement joins TRBV7-2 to TRBJ2-7, with D perhaps assigned TRBD1 or TRBD2 (5 bases each). The germline gives CDR1 SGHTA, CDR2 FQGNSA. This CDR3 contains 14 residues. The ends were cut back, 0 bases at V and 2 bases at J, with 8 bases in the middle.

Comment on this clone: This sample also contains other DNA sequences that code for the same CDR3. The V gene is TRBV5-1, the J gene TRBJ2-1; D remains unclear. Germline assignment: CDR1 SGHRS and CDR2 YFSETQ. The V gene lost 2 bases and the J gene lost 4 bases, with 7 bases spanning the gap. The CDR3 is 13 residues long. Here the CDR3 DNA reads TGCGCCAGCAGCTTAGGCACTTACAATGAGCAGTTCTTC. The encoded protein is CASSLGTYNEQFF.

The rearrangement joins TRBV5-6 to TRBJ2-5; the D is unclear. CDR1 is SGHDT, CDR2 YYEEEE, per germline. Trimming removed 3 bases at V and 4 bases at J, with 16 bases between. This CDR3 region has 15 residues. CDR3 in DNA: TGTGCCAGCAGCTCGGAATATGGGCGAGGAGAGACCCAGTACTTC. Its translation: CASSSEYGRGETQYF.

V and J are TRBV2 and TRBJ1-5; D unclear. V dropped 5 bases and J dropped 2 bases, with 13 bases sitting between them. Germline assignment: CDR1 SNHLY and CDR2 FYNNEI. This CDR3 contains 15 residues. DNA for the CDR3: TGTGCCAGCAGTCCGGGTCCCCGGGGCAATCAGCCCCAGCATTTT. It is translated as CASSPGPRGNQPQHF.

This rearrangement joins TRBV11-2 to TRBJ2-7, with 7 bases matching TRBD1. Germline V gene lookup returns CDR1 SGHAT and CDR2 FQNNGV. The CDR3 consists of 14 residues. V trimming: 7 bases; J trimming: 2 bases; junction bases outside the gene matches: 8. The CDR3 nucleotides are TGTGCCAGCACCCTACGGGACAGCACCTACGAGCAGTACTTC. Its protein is CASTLRDSTYEQYF.

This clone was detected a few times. CDR3 nucleotides: TGTGCCTCTACGACAGGACAAAATCAGCCCCAGCATTTT. Amino acids: CASTTGQNQPQHF. The chain joins TRBV30 to TRBJ1-5; D might be TRBD1 (6 bases). Germline loops: CDR1 GTSNPN, CDR2 SVGIG (reference sequence). This CDR3 region has 13 residues. Trimming removed 7 bases from V and 4 bases from J, with 14 bases in between.

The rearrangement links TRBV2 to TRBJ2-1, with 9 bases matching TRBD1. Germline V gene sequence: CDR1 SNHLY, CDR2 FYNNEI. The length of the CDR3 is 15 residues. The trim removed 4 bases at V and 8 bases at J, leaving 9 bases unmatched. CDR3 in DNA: TGTGCCAGCAGTGCTACCGGGACAGGGTTGGATGAGCAGTTCTTC. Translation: CASSATGTGLDEQFF.

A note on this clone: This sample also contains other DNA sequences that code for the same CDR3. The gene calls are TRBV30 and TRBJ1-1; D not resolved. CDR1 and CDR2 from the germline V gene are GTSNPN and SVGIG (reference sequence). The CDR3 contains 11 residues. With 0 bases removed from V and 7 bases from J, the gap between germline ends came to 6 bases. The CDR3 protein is CAWSVRVEAFF. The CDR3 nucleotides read TGTGCCTGGAGTGTACGCGTTGAAGCTTTCTTT.

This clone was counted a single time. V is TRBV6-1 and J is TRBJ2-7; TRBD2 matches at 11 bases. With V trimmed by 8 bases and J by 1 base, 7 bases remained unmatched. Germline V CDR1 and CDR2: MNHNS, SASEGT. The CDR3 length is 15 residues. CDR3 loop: CASRLGTSGSYEQYF. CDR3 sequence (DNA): TGTGCCAGCCGGCTTGGGACTAGCGGTTCCTACGAGCAGTACTTC.

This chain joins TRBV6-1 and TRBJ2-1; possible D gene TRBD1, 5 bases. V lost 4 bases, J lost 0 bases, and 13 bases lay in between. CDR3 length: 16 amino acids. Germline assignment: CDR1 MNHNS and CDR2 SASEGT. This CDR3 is CASSALRGASYNEQFF. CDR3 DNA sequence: TGTGCCAGCAGTGCCCTAAGGGGCGCCTCCTACAATGAGCAGTTCTTC.

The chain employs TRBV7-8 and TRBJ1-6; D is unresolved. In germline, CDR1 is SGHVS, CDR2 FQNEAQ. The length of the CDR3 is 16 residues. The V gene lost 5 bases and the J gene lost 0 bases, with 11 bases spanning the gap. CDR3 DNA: TGTGCCAGCAGCCGTCCTGAAGGCTCCTATAATTCACCCCTCCACTTT. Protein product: CASSRPEGSYNSPLHF.

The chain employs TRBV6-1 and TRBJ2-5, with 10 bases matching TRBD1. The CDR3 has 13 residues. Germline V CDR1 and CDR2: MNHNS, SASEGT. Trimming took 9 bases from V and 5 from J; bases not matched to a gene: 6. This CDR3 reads CARGTGVEETQYF. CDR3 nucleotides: TGTGCCAGGGGGACAGGGGTCGAGGAGACCCAGTACTTC.

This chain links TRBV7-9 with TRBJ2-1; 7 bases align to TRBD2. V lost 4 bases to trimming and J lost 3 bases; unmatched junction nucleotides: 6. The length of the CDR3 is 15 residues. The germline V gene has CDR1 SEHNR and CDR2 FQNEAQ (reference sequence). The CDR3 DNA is TGTGCCAGCAGCTCCTCTGGGGGGGTCTACAATGAGCAGTTCTTC. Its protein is CASSSSGGVYNEQFF.

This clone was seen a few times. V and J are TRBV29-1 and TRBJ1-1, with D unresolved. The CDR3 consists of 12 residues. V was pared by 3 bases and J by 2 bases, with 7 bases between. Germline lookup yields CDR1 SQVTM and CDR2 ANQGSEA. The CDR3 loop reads CSVETRNTEAFF. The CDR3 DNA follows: TGCAGCGTTGAGACCCGAAACACTGAAGCTTTCTTT.

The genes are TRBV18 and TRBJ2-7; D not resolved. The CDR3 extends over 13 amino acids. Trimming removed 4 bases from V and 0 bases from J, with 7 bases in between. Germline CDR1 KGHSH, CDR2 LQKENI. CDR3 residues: CASSQADSYEQYF. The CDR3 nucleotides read TGTGCCAGCTCACAGGCCGACTCCTACGAGCAGTACTTC.

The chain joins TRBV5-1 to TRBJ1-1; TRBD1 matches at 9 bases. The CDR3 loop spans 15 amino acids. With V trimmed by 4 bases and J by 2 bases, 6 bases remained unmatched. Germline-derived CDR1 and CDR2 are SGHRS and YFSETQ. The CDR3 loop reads CASSAWTGANTEAFF. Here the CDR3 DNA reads TGCGCCAGCAGCGCGTGGACAGGGGCTAACACTGAAGCTTTCTTT.

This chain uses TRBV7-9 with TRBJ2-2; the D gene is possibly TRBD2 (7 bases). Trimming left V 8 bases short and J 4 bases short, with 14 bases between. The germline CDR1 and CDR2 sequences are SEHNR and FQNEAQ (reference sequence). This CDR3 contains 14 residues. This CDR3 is CASESAGATGELFF. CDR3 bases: TGTGCCAGCGAGTCCGCGGGGGCCACCGGGGAGCTGTTTTTT.

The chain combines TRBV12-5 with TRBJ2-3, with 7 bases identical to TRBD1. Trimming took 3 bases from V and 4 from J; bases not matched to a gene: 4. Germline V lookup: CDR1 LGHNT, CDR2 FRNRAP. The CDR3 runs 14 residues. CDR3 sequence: CASGFGRGSDTQYF. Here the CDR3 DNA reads TGTGCTAGTGGTTTTGGCAGGGGGTCAGATACGCAGTATTTT.

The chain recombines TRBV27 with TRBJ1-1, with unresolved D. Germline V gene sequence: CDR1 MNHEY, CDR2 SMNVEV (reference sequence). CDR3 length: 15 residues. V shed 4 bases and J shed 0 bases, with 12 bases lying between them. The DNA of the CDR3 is TGTGCCAGCAGTTCCGATCAGGTGATGAACACTGAAGCTTTCTTT. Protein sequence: CASSSDQVMNTEAFF.

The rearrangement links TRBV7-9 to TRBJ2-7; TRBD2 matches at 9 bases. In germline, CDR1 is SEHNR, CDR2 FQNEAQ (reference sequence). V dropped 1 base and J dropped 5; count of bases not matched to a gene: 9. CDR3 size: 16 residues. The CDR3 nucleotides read TGTGCCAGCAGCTTAGGCGGCGGGAGGGCCATCGACGAGCAGTACTTC. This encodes CASSLGGGRAIDEQYF.

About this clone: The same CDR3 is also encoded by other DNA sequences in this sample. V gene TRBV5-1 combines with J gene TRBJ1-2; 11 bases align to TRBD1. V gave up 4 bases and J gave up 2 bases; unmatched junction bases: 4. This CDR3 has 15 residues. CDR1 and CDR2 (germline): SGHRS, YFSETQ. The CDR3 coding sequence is TGCGCCAGCAGCCCCGGACAGGGGGCCAACTATGGCTACACCTTC. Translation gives CASSPGQGANYGYTF.

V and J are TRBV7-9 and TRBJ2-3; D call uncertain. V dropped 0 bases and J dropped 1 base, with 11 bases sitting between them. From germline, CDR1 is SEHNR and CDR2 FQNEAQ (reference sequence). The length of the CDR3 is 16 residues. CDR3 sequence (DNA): TGTGCCAGCAGCTTAGCTGCGACGGAAGGCACAGATACGCAGTATTTT. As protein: CASSLAATEGTDTQYF.

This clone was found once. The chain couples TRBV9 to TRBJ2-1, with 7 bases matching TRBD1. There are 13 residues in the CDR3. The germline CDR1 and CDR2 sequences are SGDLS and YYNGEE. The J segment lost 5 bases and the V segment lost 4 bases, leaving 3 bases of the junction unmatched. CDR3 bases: TGTGCCAGCAGCCCGACAGGGAACAATGAGCAGTTCTTC. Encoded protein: CASSPTGNNEQFF.

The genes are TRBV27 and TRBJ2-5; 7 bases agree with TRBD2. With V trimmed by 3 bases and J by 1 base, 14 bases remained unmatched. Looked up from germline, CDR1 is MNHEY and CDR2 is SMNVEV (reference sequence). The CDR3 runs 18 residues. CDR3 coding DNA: TGTGCCAGCAGTTTGGGTGGCCTCTTAGCGGGCCTCCAAGAGACCCAGTACTTC. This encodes CASSLGGLLAGLQETQYF.

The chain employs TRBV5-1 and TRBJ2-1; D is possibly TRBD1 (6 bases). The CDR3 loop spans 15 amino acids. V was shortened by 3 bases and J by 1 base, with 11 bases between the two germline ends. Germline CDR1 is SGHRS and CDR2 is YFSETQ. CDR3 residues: CASSYGQTSYNEQFF. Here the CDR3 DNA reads TGCGCCAGCAGCTATGGACAGACTTCCTACAATGAGCAGTTCTTC.

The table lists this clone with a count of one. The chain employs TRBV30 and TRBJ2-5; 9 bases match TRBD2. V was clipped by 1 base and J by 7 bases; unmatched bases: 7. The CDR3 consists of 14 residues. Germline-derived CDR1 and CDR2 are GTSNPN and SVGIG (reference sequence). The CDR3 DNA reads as TGTGCCTGGAGTGCGACTAGCGGATCGGCGACCCAGTACTTC. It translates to CAWSATSGSATQYF.

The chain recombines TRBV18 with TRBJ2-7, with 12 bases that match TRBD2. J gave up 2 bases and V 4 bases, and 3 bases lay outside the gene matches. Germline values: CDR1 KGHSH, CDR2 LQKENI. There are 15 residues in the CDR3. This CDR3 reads CASSRTSGDTYEQYF. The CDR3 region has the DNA TGTGCCAGCTCACGGACTAGCGGGGATACCTACGAGCAGTACTTC.

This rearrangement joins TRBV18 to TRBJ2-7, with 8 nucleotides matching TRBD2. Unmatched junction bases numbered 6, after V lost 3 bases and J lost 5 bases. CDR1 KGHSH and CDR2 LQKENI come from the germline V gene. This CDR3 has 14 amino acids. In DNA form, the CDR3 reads TGTGCCAGCTCACCTCCTCGGACTAGCCACGAGCAGTACTTC. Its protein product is CASSPPRTSHEQYF. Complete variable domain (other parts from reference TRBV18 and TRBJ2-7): NAGVMQNPRHLVRRRGQEARLRCSPMKGHSHVYWYRQLPEEGLKFMVYLQKENIIDESGMPKERFSAEFPKEGPSILRIQQVVRGDSAAYFCASSPPRTSHEQYFGPGTRLTVT.